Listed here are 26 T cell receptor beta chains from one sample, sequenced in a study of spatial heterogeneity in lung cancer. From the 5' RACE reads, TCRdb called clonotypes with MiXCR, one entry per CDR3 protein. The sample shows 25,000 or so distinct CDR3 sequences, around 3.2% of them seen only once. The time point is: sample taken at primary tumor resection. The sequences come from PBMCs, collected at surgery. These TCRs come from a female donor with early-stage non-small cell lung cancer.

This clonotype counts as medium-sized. In DNA form, the CDR3 reads TGTGCCAGCCGGCCCCGGGGTGGCACAGATACGCAGTATTTT. It specifies CASRPRGGTDTQYF. V and J are TRBV7-9 and TRBJ2-3; tentatively, D is TRBD2 (5 bases). This CDR3 region has 14 residues. V lost 8 bases and J lost 1, with 13 bases in between. Germline V lookup: CDR1 SEHNR, CDR2 FQNEAQ (reference sequence).

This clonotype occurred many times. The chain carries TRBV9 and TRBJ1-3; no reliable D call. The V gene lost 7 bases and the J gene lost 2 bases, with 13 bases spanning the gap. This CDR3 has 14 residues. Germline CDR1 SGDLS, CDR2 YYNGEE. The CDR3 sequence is CASSMGSAGNTIYF. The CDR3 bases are TGTGCCAGCTCAATGGGCAGCGCTGGAAACACCATATATTTT.

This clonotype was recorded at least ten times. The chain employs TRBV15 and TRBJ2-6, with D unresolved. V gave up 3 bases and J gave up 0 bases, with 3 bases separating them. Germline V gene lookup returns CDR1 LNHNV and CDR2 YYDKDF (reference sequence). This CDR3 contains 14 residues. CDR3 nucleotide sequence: TGTGCCACCAGCAGGAACTCTGGGGCCAACGTCCTGACTTTC. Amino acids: CATSRNSGANVLTF.

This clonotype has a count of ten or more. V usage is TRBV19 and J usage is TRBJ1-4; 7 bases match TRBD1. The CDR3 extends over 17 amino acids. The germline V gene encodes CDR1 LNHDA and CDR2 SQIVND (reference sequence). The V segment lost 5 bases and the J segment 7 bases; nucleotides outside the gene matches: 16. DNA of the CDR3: TGTGCCAGTAGTTCGGGAGGGGGCGCCGAGGGAGCTGAAAAACTGTTTTTT. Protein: CASSSGGGAEGAEKLFF.

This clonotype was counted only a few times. CDR3 residues: CASTGRVVEKLFF. The DNA of the CDR3 is TGTGCCAGCACTGGCAGGGTGGTTGAAAAACTGTTTTTT. The chain carries TRBV2 and TRBJ1-4; tentative D call: TRBD1 (5 bases). This CDR3 has 13 residues. V was shortened by 7 bases and J by 7 bases, with 13 bases between the two germline ends. Germline CDR1 reads SNHLY; CDR2 reads FYNNEI.

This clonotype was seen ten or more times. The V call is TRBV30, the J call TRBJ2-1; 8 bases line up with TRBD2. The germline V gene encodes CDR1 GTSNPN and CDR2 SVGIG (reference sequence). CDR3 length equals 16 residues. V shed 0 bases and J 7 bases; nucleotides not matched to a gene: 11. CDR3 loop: CAWSVLPGGPGNEQFF. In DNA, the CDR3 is TGTGCCTGGAGTGTACTCCCGGGAGGGCCAGGTAATGAGCAGTTCTTC. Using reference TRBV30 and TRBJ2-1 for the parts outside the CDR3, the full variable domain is SQTIHQWPATLVQPVGSPLSLECTVEGTSNPNLYWYRQAAGRGLQLLFYSVGIGQISSEVPQNLSASRPQDRQFILSSKKLLLSDSGFYLCAWSVLPGGPGNEQFFGPGTRLTVL.

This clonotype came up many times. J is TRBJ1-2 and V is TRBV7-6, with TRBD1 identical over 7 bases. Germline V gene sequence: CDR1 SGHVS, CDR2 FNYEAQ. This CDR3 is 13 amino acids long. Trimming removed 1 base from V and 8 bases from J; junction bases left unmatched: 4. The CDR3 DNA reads TGTGCCAGCAGCTTAGAGCAGGGGGGCGGCTACACCTTC. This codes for CASSLEQGGGYTF.

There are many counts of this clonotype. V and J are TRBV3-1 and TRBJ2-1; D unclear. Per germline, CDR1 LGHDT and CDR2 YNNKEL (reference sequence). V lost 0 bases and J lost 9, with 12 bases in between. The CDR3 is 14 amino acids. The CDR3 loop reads CASSQDLTLREQFF. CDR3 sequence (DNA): TGTGCCAGCAGCCAAGATTTAACTTTACGTGAGCAGTTCTTC.

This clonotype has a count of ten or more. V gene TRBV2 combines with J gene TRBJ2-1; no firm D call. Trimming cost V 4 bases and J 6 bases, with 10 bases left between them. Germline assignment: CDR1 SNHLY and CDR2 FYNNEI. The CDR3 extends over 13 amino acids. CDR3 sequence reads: CASSVQLLNEQFF. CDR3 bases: TGTGCCAGCAGTGTACAACTTCTCAATGAGCAGTTCTTC.

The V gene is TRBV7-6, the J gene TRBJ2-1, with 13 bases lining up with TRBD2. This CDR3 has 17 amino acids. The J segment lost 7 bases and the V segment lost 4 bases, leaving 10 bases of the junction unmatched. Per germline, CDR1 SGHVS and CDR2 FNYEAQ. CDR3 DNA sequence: TGTGCCAGCAGCTACCGGACTAGCGGGAGAATTGGGAATGAGCAGTTCTTC. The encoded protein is CASSYRTSGRIGNEQFF.

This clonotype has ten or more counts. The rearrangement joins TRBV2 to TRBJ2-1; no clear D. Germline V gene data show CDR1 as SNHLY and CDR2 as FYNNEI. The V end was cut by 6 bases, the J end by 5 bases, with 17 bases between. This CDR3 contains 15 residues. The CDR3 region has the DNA TGTGCCAGCAGCGGTACTGGGATAAGACACAATGAGCAGTTCTTC. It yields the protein CASSGTGIRHNEQFF. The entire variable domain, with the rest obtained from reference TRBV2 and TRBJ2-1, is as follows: EPEVTQTPSHQVTQMGQEVILRCVPISNHLYFYWYRQILGQKVEFLVSFYNNEISEKSEIFDDQFSVERPDGSNFTLKIRSTKLEDSAMYFCASSGTGIRHNEQFFGPGTRLTVL.

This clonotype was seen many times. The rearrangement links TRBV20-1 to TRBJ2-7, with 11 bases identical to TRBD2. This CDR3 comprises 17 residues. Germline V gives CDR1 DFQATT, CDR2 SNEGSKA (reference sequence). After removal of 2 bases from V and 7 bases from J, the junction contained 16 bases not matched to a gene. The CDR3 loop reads CSARPTTSGRGVGEQYF. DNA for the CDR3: TGCAGTGCTAGACCCACCACTAGCGGGAGAGGGGTGGGTGAGCAGTACTTC.

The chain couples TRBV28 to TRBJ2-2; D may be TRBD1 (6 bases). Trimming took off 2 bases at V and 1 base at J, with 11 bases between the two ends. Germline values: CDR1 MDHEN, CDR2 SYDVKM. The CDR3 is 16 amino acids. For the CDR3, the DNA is TGTGCCAGCAGTTTAATTGGGACAAGGAACACCGGGGAGCTGTTTTTT. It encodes CASSLIGTRNTGELFF. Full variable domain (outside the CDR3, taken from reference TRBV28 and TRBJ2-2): DVKVTQSSRYLVKRTGEKVFLECVQDMDHENMFWYRQDPGLGLRLIYFSYDVKMKEKGDIPEGYSVSREKKERFSLILESASTNQTSMYLCASSLIGTRNTGELFFGEGSRLTVL.

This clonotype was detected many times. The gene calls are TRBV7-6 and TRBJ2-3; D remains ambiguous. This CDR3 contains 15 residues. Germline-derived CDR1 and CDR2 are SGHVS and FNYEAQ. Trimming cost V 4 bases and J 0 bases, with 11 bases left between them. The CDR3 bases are TGTGCCAGCAGCTCGGTGTTATTTAGCACAGATACGCAGTATTTT. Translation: CASSSVLFSTDTQYF.

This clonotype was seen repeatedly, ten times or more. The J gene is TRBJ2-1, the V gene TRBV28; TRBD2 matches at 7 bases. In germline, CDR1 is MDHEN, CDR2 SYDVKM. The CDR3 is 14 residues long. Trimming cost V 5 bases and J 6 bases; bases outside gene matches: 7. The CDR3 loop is CASSAGDLFNEQFF. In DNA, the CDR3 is TGTGCCAGCAGTGCGGGAGACCTTTTCAATGAGCAGTTCTTC.

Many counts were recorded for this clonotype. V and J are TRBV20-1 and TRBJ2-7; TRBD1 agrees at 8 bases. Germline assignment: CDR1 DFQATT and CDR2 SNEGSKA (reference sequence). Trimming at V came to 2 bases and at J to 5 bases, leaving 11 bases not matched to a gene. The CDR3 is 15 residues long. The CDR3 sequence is CSARYPGTGFHEQYF. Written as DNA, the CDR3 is TGCAGTGCTAGATATCCCGGGACAGGTTTCCACGAGCAGTACTTC.

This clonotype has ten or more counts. The CDR3 protein is CASRPLGLAGYNEQFF. CDR3 in DNA: TGTGCCAGCAGGCCACTCGGACTAGCGGGCTACAATGAGCAGTTCTTC. This sequence joins TRBV12-3 or TRBV12-4 and TRBJ2-1; TRBD2 agrees at 11 bases. The ends lost 6 bases at V and 3 bases at J; junction bases unmatched: 7. The CDR3 spans 16 residues.

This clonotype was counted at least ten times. CDR3 residues: CASSQGALEQFF. In nucleotides, the CDR3 is TGTGCCAGCAGCCAGGGGGCGCTTGAGCAGTTCTTC. The V call is TRBV3-1, the J call TRBJ2-1; TRBD1 might be the D (6 bases). Trimming took 3 bases from V and 9 from J, leaving 9 bases between them. Germline CDR1 LGHDT, CDR2 YNNKEL (reference sequence). CDR3 length: 12 residues.

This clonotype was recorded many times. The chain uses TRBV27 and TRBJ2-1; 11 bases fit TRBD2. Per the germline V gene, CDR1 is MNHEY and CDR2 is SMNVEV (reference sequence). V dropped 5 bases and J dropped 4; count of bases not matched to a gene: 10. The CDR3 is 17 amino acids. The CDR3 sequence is CASSIPLAGATYNEQFF. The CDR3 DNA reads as TGTGCCAGCAGTATTCCACTAGCGGGAGCGACGTACAATGAGCAGTTCTTC.

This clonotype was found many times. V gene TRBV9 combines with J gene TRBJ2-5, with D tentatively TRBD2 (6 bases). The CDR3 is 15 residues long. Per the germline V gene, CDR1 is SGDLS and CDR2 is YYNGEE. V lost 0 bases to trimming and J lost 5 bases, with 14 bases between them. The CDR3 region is CASSVDLATAETQYF. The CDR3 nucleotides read TGTGCCAGCAGCGTAGATCTAGCGACCGCGGAGACCCAGTACTTC.

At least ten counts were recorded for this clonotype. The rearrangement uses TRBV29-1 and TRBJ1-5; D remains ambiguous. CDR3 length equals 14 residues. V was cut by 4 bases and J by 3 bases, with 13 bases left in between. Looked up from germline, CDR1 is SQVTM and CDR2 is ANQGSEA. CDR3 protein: CSVGGSGPNQPQHF. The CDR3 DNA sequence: TGCAGCGTTGGTGGCTCAGGCCCCAATCAGCCCCAGCATTTT.

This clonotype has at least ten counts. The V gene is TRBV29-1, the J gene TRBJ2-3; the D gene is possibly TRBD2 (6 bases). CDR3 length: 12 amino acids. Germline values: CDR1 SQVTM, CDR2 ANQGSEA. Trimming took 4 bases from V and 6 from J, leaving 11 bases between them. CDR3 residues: CSVVSGVDTQYF. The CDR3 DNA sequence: TGCAGCGTTGTGTCGGGAGTGGATACGCAGTATTTT.

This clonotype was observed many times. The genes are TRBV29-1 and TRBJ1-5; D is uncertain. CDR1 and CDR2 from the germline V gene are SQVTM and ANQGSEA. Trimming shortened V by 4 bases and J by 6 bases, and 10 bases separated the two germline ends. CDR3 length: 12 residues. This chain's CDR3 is CSVAVRGQPQHF. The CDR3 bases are TGCAGCGTTGCTGTCCGGGGTCAGCCCCAGCATTTT.

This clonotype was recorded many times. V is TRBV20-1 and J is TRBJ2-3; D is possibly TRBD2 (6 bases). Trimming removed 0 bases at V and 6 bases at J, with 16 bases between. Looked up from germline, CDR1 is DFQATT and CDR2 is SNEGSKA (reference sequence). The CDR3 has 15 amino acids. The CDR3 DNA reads TGCAGTGCTAGAGATCTTCGGCTAGCGCGGGATACGCAGTATTTT. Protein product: CSARDLRLARDTQYF.

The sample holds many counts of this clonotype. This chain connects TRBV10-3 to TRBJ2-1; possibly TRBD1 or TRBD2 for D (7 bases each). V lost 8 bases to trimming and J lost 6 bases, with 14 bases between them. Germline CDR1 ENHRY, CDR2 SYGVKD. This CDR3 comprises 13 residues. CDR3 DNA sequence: TGTGCCATCGGGGGGAGGGGGCCCAATGAGCAGTTCTTC. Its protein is CAIGGRGPNEQFF.

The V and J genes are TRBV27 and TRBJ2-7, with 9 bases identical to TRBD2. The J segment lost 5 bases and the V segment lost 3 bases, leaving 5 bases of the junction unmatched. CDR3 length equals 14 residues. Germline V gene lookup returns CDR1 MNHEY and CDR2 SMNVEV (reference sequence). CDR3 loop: CASSLLAGYNEQYF. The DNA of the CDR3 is TGTGCCAGCAGTTTGCTAGCGGGATACAACGAGCAGTACTTC.